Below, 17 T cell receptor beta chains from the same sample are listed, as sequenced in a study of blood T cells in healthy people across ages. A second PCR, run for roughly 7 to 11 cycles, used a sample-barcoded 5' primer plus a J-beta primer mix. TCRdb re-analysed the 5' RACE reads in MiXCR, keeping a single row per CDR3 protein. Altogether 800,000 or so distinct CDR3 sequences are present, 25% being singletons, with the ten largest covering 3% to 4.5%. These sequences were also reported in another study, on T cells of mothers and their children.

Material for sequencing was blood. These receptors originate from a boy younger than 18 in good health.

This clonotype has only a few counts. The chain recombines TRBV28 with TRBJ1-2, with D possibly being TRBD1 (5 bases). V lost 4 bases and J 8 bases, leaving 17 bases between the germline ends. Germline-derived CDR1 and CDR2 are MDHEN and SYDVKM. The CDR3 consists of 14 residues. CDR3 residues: CASSSPGRPPGYTF. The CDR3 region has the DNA TGTGCCAGCAGTTCGCCGGGACGACCTCCGGGCTACACCTTC.

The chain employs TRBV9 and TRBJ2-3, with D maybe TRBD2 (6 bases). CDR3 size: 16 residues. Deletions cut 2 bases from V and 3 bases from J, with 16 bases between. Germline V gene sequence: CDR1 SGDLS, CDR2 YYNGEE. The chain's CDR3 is CASSVLRGEGTDTQYF. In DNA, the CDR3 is TGTGCCAGCAGCGTTCTGCGGGGAGAAGGGACAGATACGCAGTATTTT.

This CDR3 is CASSLSRVSVEKLFF. Written as DNA, the CDR3 is TGTGCCAGCAGTTTAAGCAGGGTGTCGGTTGAAAAACTGTTTTTT. This chain uses TRBV27 with TRBJ1-4; perhaps TRBD1 as D (5 bases). The CDR3 consists of 15 residues. V lost 2 bases and J lost 7, with 14 bases in between. Germline V gene lookup returns CDR1 MNHEY and CDR2 SMNVEV (reference sequence).

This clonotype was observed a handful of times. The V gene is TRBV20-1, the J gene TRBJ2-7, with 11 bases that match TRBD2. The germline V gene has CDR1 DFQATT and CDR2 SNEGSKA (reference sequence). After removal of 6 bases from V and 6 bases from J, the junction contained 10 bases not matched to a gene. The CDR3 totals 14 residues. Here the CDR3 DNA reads TGCAGTGCCCCCACTAGCGGGAGAACCTCCGAGCAGTACTTC. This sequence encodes CSAPTSGRTSEQYF.

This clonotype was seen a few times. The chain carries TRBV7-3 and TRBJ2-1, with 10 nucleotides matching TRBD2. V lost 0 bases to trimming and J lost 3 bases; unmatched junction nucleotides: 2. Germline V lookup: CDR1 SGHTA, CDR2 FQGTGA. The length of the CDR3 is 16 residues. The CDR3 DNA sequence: TGTGCCAGCAGCTTAACGGGACTAGCGAGCTACAATGAGCAGTTCTTC. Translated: CASSLTGLASYNEQFF. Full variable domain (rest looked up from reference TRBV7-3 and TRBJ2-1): GAGVSQTPSNKVTEKGKYVELRCDPISGHTALYWYRQSLGQGPEFLIYFQGTGAADDSGLPNDRFFAVRPEGSVSTLKIQRTERGDSAVYLCASSLTGLASYNEQFFGPGTRLTVL.

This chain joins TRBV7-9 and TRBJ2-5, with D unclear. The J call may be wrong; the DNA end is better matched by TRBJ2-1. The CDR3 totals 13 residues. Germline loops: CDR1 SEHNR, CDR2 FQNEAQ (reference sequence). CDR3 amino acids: CASSNPRVNEQFF. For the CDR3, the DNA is TGTGCCAGCAGCAACCCTAGGGTGAATGAGCAGTTCTTC.

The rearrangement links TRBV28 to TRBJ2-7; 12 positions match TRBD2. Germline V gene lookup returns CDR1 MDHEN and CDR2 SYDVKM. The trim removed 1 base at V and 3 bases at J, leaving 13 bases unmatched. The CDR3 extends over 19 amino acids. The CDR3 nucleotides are TGTGCCAGCAGTTTATTCGCGGACCTAGCGGGAGGGCCTGTCTACGAGCAGTACTTC. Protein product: CASSLFADLAGGPVYEQYF.

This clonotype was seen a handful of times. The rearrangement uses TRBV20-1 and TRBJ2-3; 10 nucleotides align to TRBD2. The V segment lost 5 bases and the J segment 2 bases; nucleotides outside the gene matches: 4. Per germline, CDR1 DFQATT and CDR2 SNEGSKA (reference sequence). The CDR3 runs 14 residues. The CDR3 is CSAWTSGPTDTQYF. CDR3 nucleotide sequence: TGCAGTGCTTGGACTAGCGGACCCACAGATACGCAGTATTTT.

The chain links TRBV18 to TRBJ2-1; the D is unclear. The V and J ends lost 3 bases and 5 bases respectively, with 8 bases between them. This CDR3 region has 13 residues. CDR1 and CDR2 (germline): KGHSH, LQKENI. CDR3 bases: TGTGCCAGCTCACCGGCTAGAAACAATGAGCAGTTCTTC. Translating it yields CASSPARNNEQFF.

Here the CDR3 reads CSARWTGVEQYF. The CDR3 DNA follows: TGCAGTGCTAGATGGACAGGGGTCGAGCAGTACTTC. The V gene is TRBV20-1, the J gene TRBJ2-5, with TRBD1 identical over 9 bases. The assigned J gene may be wrong: the sequence end matches TRBJ2-7 better. CDR3 length: 12 residues. The germline V gene encodes CDR1 DFQATT and CDR2 SNEGSKA (reference sequence).

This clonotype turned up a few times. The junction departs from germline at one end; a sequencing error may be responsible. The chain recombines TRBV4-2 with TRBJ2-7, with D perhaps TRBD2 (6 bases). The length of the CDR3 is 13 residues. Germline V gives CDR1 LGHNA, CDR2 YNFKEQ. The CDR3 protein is CASSQGSPGLRHF. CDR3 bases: TGTGCCAGCAGCCAAGGTAGTCCGGGACTCCGACACTTC.

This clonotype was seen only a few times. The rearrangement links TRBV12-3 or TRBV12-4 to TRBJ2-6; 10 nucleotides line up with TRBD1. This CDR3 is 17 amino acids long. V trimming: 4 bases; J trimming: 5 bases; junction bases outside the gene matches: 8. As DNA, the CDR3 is TGTGCCAGCAGTTCGCGGGACAGGGGTTCCTGGGCCAACGTCCTGACTTTC. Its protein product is CASSSRDRGSWANVLTF.

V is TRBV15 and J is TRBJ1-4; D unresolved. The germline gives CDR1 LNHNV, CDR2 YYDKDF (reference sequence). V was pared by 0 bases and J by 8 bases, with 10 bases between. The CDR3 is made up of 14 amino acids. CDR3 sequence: CATSRDALGEKLFF. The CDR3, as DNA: TGTGCCACCAGCAGAGATGCCCTAGGGGAAAAACTGTTTTTT.

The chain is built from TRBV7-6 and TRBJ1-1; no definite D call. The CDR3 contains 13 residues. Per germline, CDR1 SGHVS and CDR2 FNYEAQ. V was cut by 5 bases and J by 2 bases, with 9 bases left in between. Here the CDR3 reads CASSRGDNTEAFF. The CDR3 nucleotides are TGTGCCAGCAGCCGCGGGGATAACACTGAAGCTTTCTTT. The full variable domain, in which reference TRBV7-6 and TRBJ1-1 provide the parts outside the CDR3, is GAGVSQSPRYKVTKRGQDVALRCDPISGHVSLYWYRQALGQGPEFLTYFNYEAQQDKSGLPNDRFSAERPEGSISTLTIQRTEQRDSAMYRCASSRGDNTEAFFGQGTRLTVV.

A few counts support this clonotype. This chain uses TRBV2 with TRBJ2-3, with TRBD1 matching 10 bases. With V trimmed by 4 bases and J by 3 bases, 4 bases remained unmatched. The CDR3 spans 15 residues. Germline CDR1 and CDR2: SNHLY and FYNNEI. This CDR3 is CASSAGTGVTDTQYF. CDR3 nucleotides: TGTGCCAGCAGTGCCGGGACAGGGGTTACAGATACGCAGTATTTT.

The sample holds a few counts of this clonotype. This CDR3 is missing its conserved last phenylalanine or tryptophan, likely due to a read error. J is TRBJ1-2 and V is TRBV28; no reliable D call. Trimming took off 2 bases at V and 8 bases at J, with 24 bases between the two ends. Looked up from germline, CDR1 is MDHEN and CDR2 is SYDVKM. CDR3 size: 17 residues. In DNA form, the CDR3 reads TGTGCCAGCAGTTTAATCGTCGGGCCTCCTCTTATGCGGGGCTACACCCTC. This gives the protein CASSLIVGPPLMRGYTL.

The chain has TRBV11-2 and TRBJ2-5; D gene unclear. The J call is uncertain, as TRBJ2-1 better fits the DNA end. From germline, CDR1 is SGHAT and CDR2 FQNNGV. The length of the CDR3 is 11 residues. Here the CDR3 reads CASSLMDEQFF. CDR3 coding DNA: TGTGCCAGCAGCTTGATGGATGAGCAGTTCTTC.